These 24 T cell receptor beta chains were all obtained from the same sample, sequenced in a study of shared clonotypes between healthy human individuals. Sequencing used immunoSEQ multiplex PCR; TCRdb keeps in-frame clones, though not all of them. The sample includes a few million clones, 80% to 95% of them seen just once. The sequenced sample was naive CD4+ T cells from PBMCs. The sample's subset: CD45RA+ positively selected. These receptors came from a man younger than 35 in good health. Some clones in this sample may be carry-over from other donors' samples.

The chain has TRBV10-3 and TRBJ1-4; 7 bases fit TRBD1. The junction had 5 bases not matched to a gene; V was cut back by 4 bases and J by 0 bases. The germline gives CDR1 ENHRY, CDR2 SYGVKD. CDR3 length equals 16 residues. Written as DNA, the CDR3 is TGTGCCATCAGTGGTACAGGGGTTACAACTAATGAAAAACTGTTTTTT. Encoded protein: CAISGTGVTTNEKLFF.

CDR3 in DNA: TGTGCCAGCAGCTTAGTATCGGGAGGACAGGAGTACGAGCAGTACTTC. Translation gives CASSLVSGGQEYEQYF. V usage is TRBV7-2 and J usage is TRBJ2-7; TRBD1 or TRBD2 may be the D gene (7 bases each). The V gene lost 1 base and the J gene lost 4 bases, with 17 bases spanning the gap. There are 16 residues in the CDR3. CDR1 is SGHTA and CDR2 is FQGNSA in the germline V gene. Looking up the rest from reference TRBV7-2 and TRBJ2-7 gives the full variable domain: GAGVSQSPSNKVTEKGKDVELRCDPISGHTALYWYRQSLGQGLEFLIYFQGNSAPDKSGLPSDRFSAERTGGSVSTLTIQRTQQEDSAVYLCASSLVSGGQEYEQYFGPGTRLTVT.

This clone has a handful of counts. This rearrangement joins TRBV7-2 to TRBJ1-1; unclear D gene. Trimming took off 3 bases at V and 4 bases at J, with 15 bases between the two ends. The germline gives CDR1 SGHTA, CDR2 FQGNSA. This CDR3 region has 15 residues. Here the CDR3 reads CASSLIYGSATEAFF. For the CDR3, the DNA is TGTGCCAGCAGCTTGATCTACGGGTCGGCCACTGAAGCTTTCTTT.

The rearrangement uses TRBV5-1 and TRBJ1-1; TRBD1 might be the D (5 bases). Germline V lookup: CDR1 SGHRS, CDR2 YFSETQ. This CDR3 has 15 residues. V dropped 3 bases and J dropped 2 bases, with 14 bases sitting between them. As DNA, the CDR3 is TGCGCCAGCAGCTGGAATGCGGGGCTTAACACTGAAGCTTTCTTT. This codes for CASSWNAGLNTEAFF.

The chain joins TRBV5-1 to TRBJ2-3, with D unclear. The CDR3 contains 19 residues. Trimming took 4 bases from V and 2 from J, leaving 26 bases between them. Germline CDR1 is SGHRS and CDR2 is YFSETQ. The CDR3 protein is CASSVSGQPGVTLTDTQYF. The CDR3 coding sequence is TGCGCCAGCAGCGTATCGGGCCAGCCAGGCGTTACCCTCACAGATACGCAGTATTTT.

The rearrangement uses TRBV4-3 and TRBJ2-2; 7 bases match TRBD1. V lost 4 bases and J lost 5; bases outside the gene matches: 10. Per germline, CDR1 LGHNA and CDR2 YSLEER. The CDR3 spans 16 residues. The CDR3 here is CASSLLQGPPTGELFF. CDR3 DNA sequence: TGCGCCAGCAGCCTACTACAGGGGCCGCCGACCGGGGAGCTGTTTTTT.

V is TRBV5-1 and J is TRBJ1-2, with TRBD1 identical over 7 bases. V was clipped by 3 bases and J by 10 bases; unmatched bases: 12. Germline CDR1 reads SGHRS; CDR2 reads YFSETQ. CDR3 size: 14 residues. Here the CDR3 reads CASSSGGGTEDYTF. CDR3 nucleotide sequence: TGCGCCAGCAGCTCGGGAGGAGGGACAGAGGACTACACCTTC.

The chain carries TRBV9 and TRBJ2-2, with D perhaps TRBD1 (6 bases). The germline V and J ends were trimmed by 0 bases and 6 bases, with 15 bases remaining between them. The germline gives CDR1 SGDLS, CDR2 YYNGEE. CDR3 length: 16 amino acids. CDR3 bases: TGTGCCAGCAGCGTAGTTGTGGGGGCGATCGCCGGGGAGCTGTTTTTT. Amino acid sequence: CASSVVVGAIAGELFF.

The rearrangement joins TRBV6-5 to TRBJ1-2; 10 bases align to TRBD1. In germline, CDR1 is MNHEY, CDR2 SVGAGI. The CDR3 is 14 amino acids. V shed 4 bases, J shed 7 bases, and the junction held 6 bases outside the gene matches. CDR3 amino acids: CASSLGQGQPGYTF. Here the CDR3 DNA reads TGTGCCAGCAGTTTGGGACAGGGGCAGCCTGGCTACACCTTC.

The V and J genes are TRBV7-3 and TRBJ2-1; D gene uncertain. The CDR3 totals 15 residues. Deletions cut 3 bases from V and 0 bases from J, with 9 bases between. The V gene's germline CDR1 is SGHTA and CDR2 FQGTGA. DNA of the CDR3: TGTGCCAGCAGCTTTAGAAAGAGCTCCTACAATGAGCAGTTCTTC. It is translated as CASSFRKSSYNEQFF.

The V call is TRBV7-3, the J call TRBJ1-2; D uncertain. CDR1 SGHTA and CDR2 FQGTGA come from the germline V gene. The CDR3 has 13 amino acids. With 2 bases removed from V and 2 bases from J, the gap between germline ends came to 6 bases. The CDR3 DNA follows: TGTGCCAGCAGCTTAGAGAACAACTATGGCTACACCTTC. It yields the protein CASSLENNYGYTF.

This clone was found once. The rearrangement joins TRBV5-4 to TRBJ2-3; D might be TRBD1 (6 bases). The V end was cut by 4 bases, the J end by 5 bases, with 11 bases between. The CDR3 sequence is 13 residues long. Germline V gene sequence: CDR1 SGHNT, CDR2 YYREEE (reference sequence). For the CDR3, the DNA is TGTGCCAGCAGCAAGGACAGTCGAGATACGCAGTATTTT. Translating gives CASSKDSRDTQYF. Full variable domain (remainder filled in from reference TRBV5-4 and TRBJ2-3): ETGVTQSPTHLIKTRGQQVTLRCSSQSGHNTVSWYQQALGQGPQFIFQYYREEENGRGNFPPRFSGLQFPNYSSELNVNALELDDSALYLCASSKDSRDTQYFGPGTRLTVL.

This chain uses TRBV5-1 with TRBJ2-7, with TRBD1 matching over 10 bases. The V gene end was trimmed by 0 bases and the J gene end by 5 bases; junction bases not matched to a gene: 5. The CDR3 is 15 amino acids. CDR1 is SGHRS and CDR2 is YFSETQ in the germline V gene. The CDR3 sequence: CASSLGGQGRNEQYF. The CDR3 DNA reads as TGCGCCAGCAGCTTGGGGGGACAGGGGAGAAACGAGCAGTACTTC.

The J gene is TRBJ1-1, the V gene TRBV28, with D uncertain. The CDR3 loop spans 15 amino acids. Germline V CDR1 and CDR2: MDHEN, SYDVKM. Trimming pared 5 bases from V and 1 base from J, leaving 14 bases between. The CDR3, as DNA: TGTGCCAGCAGTGAGCTTCTGAGGCCGAACACTGAAGCTTTCTTT. Residues: CASSELLRPNTEAFF.

The chain couples TRBV14 to TRBJ2-3; unclear D gene. The CDR3 consists of 15 residues. V was clipped by 5 bases and J by 2 bases, with 14 bases between them. Germline V lookup: CDR1 SGHDN, CDR2 FVKESK. The DNA for the CDR3 is TGTGCCAGCAGCTGGGGTGTGCACCTCACAGATACGCAGTATTTT. This codes for CASSWGVHLTDTQYF.

The rearrangement uses TRBV5-1 and TRBJ2-2; weak D call: TRBD1 (6 bases). The CDR3 sequence is 14 residues long. Per the germline V gene, CDR1 is SGHRS and CDR2 is YFSETQ. The V and J ends lost 1 base and 6 bases respectively, with 10 bases between them. The CDR3 reads CASSLYRESGELFF. Written as DNA, the CDR3 is TGCGCCAGCAGCTTGTACAGGGAATCCGGGGAGCTGTTTTTT.

The rearrangement uses TRBV5-4 and TRBJ2-7; 7 nucleotides match TRBD1. CDR3 length: 13 amino acids. V shed 5 bases and J 2 bases; nucleotides not matched to a gene: 4. Germline V gives CDR1 SGHNT, CDR2 YYREEE (reference sequence). CDR3 amino acids: CASSRDRTYEQYF. CDR3 nucleotides: TGTGCCAGCAGTAGGGACAGAACCTACGAGCAGTACTTC.

The chain is built from TRBV6-5 and TRBJ1-4; no clear D. The CDR3 is 13 residues long. Germline values: CDR1 MNHEY, CDR2 SVGAGI. V lost 8 bases and J lost 8, with 15 bases in between. The CDR3 loop reads CASGEGLREKLFF. DNA of the CDR3: TGTGCCAGCGGGGAGGGTTTACGCGAAAAACTGTTTTTT.

This chain links TRBV28 with TRBJ1-6; the D is unclear. V lost 8 bases and J lost 10, with 12 bases in between. The CDR3 is 12 amino acids. Germline V gene data show CDR1 as MDHEN and CDR2 as SYDVKM. The CDR3 region is CASSLQGSPLHF. The DNA of the CDR3 is TGTGCCAGCTCCCTCCAAGGATCACCCCTCCACTTT.

The chain is built from TRBV18 and TRBJ2-5, with 11 bases that match TRBD1. J was trimmed by 4 bases and V by 4 bases; bases with no gene match: 14. The CDR3 covers 18 residues. Germline CDR1 KGHSH, CDR2 LQKENI. The CDR3 region has the DNA TGTGCCAGCTCACTAACTGCTGGACAGGGGGCTTACGGAGAGACCCAGTACTTC. Amino acid sequence: CASSLTAGQGAYGETQYF.

This clone was seen once. The rearrangement uses TRBV28 and TRBJ1-5; D is unclear. Between the trimmed V and J ends, which lost 3 bases and 7 bases, there was a span of 10 bases. CDR3 length: 13 amino acids. Germline V gives CDR1 MDHEN, CDR2 SYDVKM. CDR3 region: CASSLAPGQPQHF. The CDR3 DNA reads TGTGCCAGCAGTTTGGCCCCTGGGCAGCCCCAGCATTTT. The whole variable domain, remainder taken from reference TRBV28 and TRBJ1-5, is DVKVTQSSRYLVKRTGEKVFLECVQDMDHENMFWYRQDPGLGLRLIYFSYDVKMKEKGDIPEGYSVSREKKERFSLILESASTNQTSMYLCASSLAPGQPQHFGDGTRLSIL.

The rearrangement joins TRBV9 to TRBJ2-7; 10 bases fit TRBD1. With V trimmed by 3 bases and J by 3 bases, 6 bases remained unmatched. This CDR3 spans 15 amino acids. Per germline, CDR1 SGDLS and CDR2 YYNGEE. The CDR3 here is CASSASGTGVYEQYF. CDR3 sequence (DNA): TGTGCCAGCAGCGCTTCCGGGACAGGGGTCTACGAGCAGTACTTC.

Regarding this clone: At the DNA level, this CDR3 is encoded by other sequences in the same sample as well. The chain is built from TRBV27 and TRBJ2-5; D could derive from TRBD1 or TRBD2 (5 bases each). The CDR3 runs 13 residues. The V gene lost 3 bases and the J gene lost 4 bases, with 9 bases spanning the gap. Germline values: CDR1 MNHEY, CDR2 SMNVEV (reference sequence). The CDR3 sequence: CASSLYGTETQYF. The CDR3 DNA is TGTGCCAGCAGTTTGTACGGGACAGAGACCCAGTACTTC.

To note about this clone: The sample has other DNA sequences that encode this CDR3 too. This chain links TRBV29-1 with TRBJ2-1, with D possibly TRBD2 on 6 matching bases. V was cut by 4 bases and J by 5 bases, with 6 bases left in between. This CDR3 is built from 11 residues. CDR1 SQVTM and CDR2 ANQGSEA come from the germline V gene. This CDR3 is CSVGGDNEQFF. Written as DNA, the CDR3 is TGCAGCGTTGGGGGGGACAATGAGCAGTTCTTC.